The subject of this entry is one TCR beta chain. What it binds is unknown. This sample is part of a study of OX40 agonist ivuxolimab in advanced cancers. Regarding the study as a whole: At 0.1 to 3.0 mg/kg, CD4+ and CD8+ blood T cells expanded clonally by week 6. Some of the nonresponding patients also showed low levels of normalized T-cell clonal expansion. Expanded clones were, on average, more numerous among CD8+ T cells than CD4+.

Patients were ineligible given autoimmune disease history or systemic immunosuppression. The assay was immunoSEQ multiplex PCR, and TCRdb's table has in-frame clones only and misses some. Found here are about 61,000 clones, about 87% of them singletons; the top ten hold less than 2%. This receptor was taken from an adult with an advanced solid tumor such as melanoma, head and neck, liver or kidney cancer. The specimen was CD4+ or CD8+ T cells sorted from blood, collected in a trial of the OX40 agonist ivuxolimab.

DNA of the CDR3: TGCAGCGGGGGGACAGGGGCAGATACGCAGTATTTT. It codes for CSGGTGADTQYF. The J gene is TRBJ2-3, the V gene TRBV29-1; TRBD1 agrees at 10 bases. There are 12 residues in the CDR3. Trimming cost V 7 bases and J 4 bases; bases outside gene matches: 2. Germline CDR1 is SQVTM and CDR2 is ANQGSEA.